This section outlines one TCR beta chain sequence together with its context. This clonotype was detected only a few times. The antigen this receptor binds is unknown. No per-base quality is available; no much larger clone lies one base away. The data stem from a study of T-cell memory formation after mild COVID-19 (dated by TCRdb to about 2021). Background on the whole study: TCR sequence clusters from the two donors were largely donor specific. In a couple of donors, T-cell clones that expanded and contracted after mild COVID-19 were tracked by sequencing TCRalpha and TCRbeta repertoires over time. Two young, previously healthy adult volunteers, one female and one male, were included in the cohort. Results and caveats for the whole study, not just this receptor: Balanced CD4/CD8 phenotypes were observed for clones contracting from day 15 to 85, whereas a bias towards CD4+ was observed for a second wave of clones expanding from day 15 to 37. Contracting CD4+ clones were located mainly in the CM and EM memory subsets, whereas CD8+ clones were found to be enriched in EMRA. The study included only two mild cases, and larger cohorts that include severe cases with pre-infection samples were judged to be necessary. SARS-CoV-2 specificity was not confirmed for the second-wave clones peaking on day 37. The detection of some responding clones in pre-infection memory suggests that pre-existing cross-reactive memory T cells joined the SARS-CoV-2 response.

The CDR3 sequence holds 17 residues, the cysteine and phenylalanine included. CDR3 DNA is the only sequence kept; it has 51 bases, read in frame from the first base. CDR1 SQVTM and CDR2 ANQGSEA were looked up in the germline V gene. V ends up 4 bases short and J 1 base short, with an unmatched junction base count of 15. PBMCs were isolated by Ficoll-Paque density gradient centrifugation. Data came from an Illumina NovaSeq 6000. cDNA libraries for TCRalpha and TCRbeta were prepared by 5'RACE using constant-segment primers, with sample barcodes and unique molecular identifiers added. Trizol reagent was used to extract RNA from every sample. The libraries were amplified in two PCR steps, and the second step added a second sample barcode and Illumina TruSeq adapters. Sequencing of libraries was performed on an Illumina NovaSeq with 2 x 150 bp paired-end reads. The study's own analysis went as follows. With migec v1.2.7, reads were demultiplexed and then collapsed into UMI-guided consensus sequences. With mixcr v2.1.11, UMI consensuses were aligned to TRA and TRB V and J templates and assembled into clonotypes. A clonotype was counted as expanded or contracted only if both edgeR and NoisET called the change significant, with noise models trained on biological replicates. edgeR calls used a false discovery rate-adjusted p below 0.01 and a log2 fold-change threshold of 1. As an exploratory analysis of dynamics, max-normalized trajectories of the 1000 most abundant clonotypes were examined with PCA combined with hierarchical clustering. Separately sequenced CD4+ and CD8+ repertoires were used to assign a CD4 or CD8 phenotype to each responding clone. Clones were called with MiXCR by TCRdb after fastp trimmed the public reads at Q25, and only in-frame beta chains were retained. Rows merge per CDR3 protein into single entries with the most common DNA and genes. For this entry, the V and J calls and clone size follow TCRdb and not the study's own pipeline. This sample gives 400,000 or so distinct CDR3 sequences in total; roughly 20% of them show up just once. The ten most abundant clones make up around 9.2% of the sample.

Sequencing input: PBMCs or a T cell subset sorted from them (not recorded which). The receptor comes from an adult woman who had mild COVID-19 (a few samples of this study predate the infection). The sample titles of this study are shuffled in the database, so cell type and time point are left out; the donor was told from shared clones. The sequence joins TRBV29-1 to TRBJ2-5, with 7 central nucleotides matching TRBD2. CDR3 reads: CSVGGSAGEAFQETQYF. The bases read TGCAGCGTTGGTGGGTCGGCGGGAGAGGCATTCCAAGAGACCCAGTACTTC.